This is a list of T cell receptor beta chains from one sample in a study of cytomegalovirus exposure and HLA in healthy donors. The assay was immunoSEQ multiplex PCR, and TCRdb's table has in-frame clones only and misses some. The data hold under 200,000 clones, with about four fifths observed a single time. The sample taken for sequencing was PBMCs. The source of these receptors is a male donor in good health and CMV-seropositive. Both conserved end residues are part of each CDR3. A D gene is named only where the DNA matches it firmly. Clone size, where shown, is once, few, many, or a class for clones that have expanded.

TRBD1 TRBJ2-5 . TRBV29-1 CSVEGTGGEETQYF TGCAGCGTTGAAGGGACAGGGGGGGAAGAGACCCAGTACTTC
TRBD1 TRBJ2-7 once TRBV6-1 CASSALGTVSYEQYF TGTGCCAGCAGTGCCCTCGGGACAGTATCCTACGAGCAGTACTTC
TRBD1 TRBJ2-3 once TRBV5-1 CASSPRQGRTDTQYF TGCGCCAGCAGCCCGAGACAGGGGCGCACAGATACGCAGTATTTT
TRBD1 TRBJ2-6 . TRBV28 CASRPGQGALGANVLTF TGTGCCAGCAGACCGGGACAGGGGGCGCTAGGGGCCAACGTCCTGACTTTC
TRBD2 TRBJ2-7 . TRBV5-5 CASSLRPGGDEQYF TGTGCCAGCAGCTTACGCCCGGGGGGTGACGAGCAGTACTTC
. TRBJ2-2 . TRBV2 CAKWRANTGELFF TGTGCCAAATGGAGGGCGAACACCGGGGAGCTGTTTTTT
. TRBJ1-1 . TRBV29-1 CSVVVGGGANTEAFF TGCAGCGTTGTTGTGGGTGGGGGGGCTAACACTGAAGCTTTCTTT
. TRBJ1-2 . TRBV7-9 CASSLVASGDSYTF TGTGCCAGCAGCTTAGTGGCCTCTGGAGATAGCTACACCTTC
. TRBJ2-5 . TRBV6-1 CASRMTVRGQETQYF TGTGCCAGCAGAATGACCGTTAGGGGCCAAGAGACCCAGTACTTC
. TRBJ1-5 . TRBV6-5 CASRGRGGNQPQHF TGTGCCAGCAGGGGGAGGGGGGGCAATCAGCCCCAGCATTTT
. TRBJ1-1 . TRBV11-2 CASSLVGRNSMNTEAFF TGTGCCAGCAGCTTAGTCGGCAGGAACTCCATGAACACTGAAGCTTTCTTT
. TRBJ2-7 . TRBV6-6 CASSYGLSYEQYF TGTGCCAGCAGTTACGGACTCTCCTACGAGCAGTACTTC
. TRBJ1-2 . TRBV4-1 CASSRGLANYGYTF TGCGCCAGCAGCCGGGGACTAGCTAACTATGGCTACACCTTC
. TRBJ2-1 . TRBV15 CATSRGVQGRNREQFF TGTGCCACCAGCAGAGGGGTACAGGGACGCAATCGTGAGCAGTTCTTC
TRBD1 TRBJ1-1 . TRBV7-2 CASSLGRQGRAFF TGTGCCAGCAGCTTGGGTCGACAGGGGAGAGCTTTCTTT
. TRBJ1-2 . TRBV27 CASSTHIRERFYGYTF TGTGCCAGCAGTACCCACATCAGGGAACGATTCTATGGCTACACCTTC
TRBD2 TRBJ2-3 . TRBV7-3 CASSLTRTSGGGDTQYF TGTGCCAGCAGCTTAACGCGGACTAGCGGGGGGGGAGATACGCAGTATTTT
. TRBJ1-2 . TRBV19 CASSIAEGQLYGYTF TGTGCCAGTAGTATAGCTGAGGGCCAACTCTATGGCTACACCTTC
TRBD1 TRBJ1-4 . TRBV27 CASSVRTGRREKLFF TGTGCCAGCAGTGTGCGGACAGGGAGGCGTGAAAAACTGTTTTTT
. TRBJ2-1 . TRBV7-9 CASTQGQNPHEQFF TGTGCCAGCACGCAGGGGCAAAATCCCCATGAGCAGTTCTTC
. TRBJ1-1 once TRBV10-3 CAIRQGMNTEAFF TGTGCCATCAGACAGGGAATGAACACTGAAGCTTTCTTT
TRBD2 TRBJ2-5 . TRBV4-3 CASSQEGGKGQETQYF TGCGCCAGCAGCCAAGAGGGAGGGAAGGGCCAAGAGACCCAGTACTTC
TRBD2 TRBJ2-5 . TRBV11-2 CASRHWNKRGGQETQYF TGTGCCAGCCGCCACTGGAATAAGCGGGGGGGGCAGGAGACCCAGTACTTC
. TRBJ2-7 . TRBV2 CASSEGEQYF TGTGCCAGCAGTGAAGGCGAGCAGTACTTC
. TRBJ1-5 . TRBV2 CASSEGRGSQPQHF TGTGCCAGCAGTGAGGGTAGGGGAAGTCAGCCCCAGCATTTT
TRBD1 TRBJ1-2 . TRBV9 CASGPGQGGGYTF TGTGCCAGCGGACCGGGACAGGGAGGGGGCTACACCTTC
. TRBJ1-4 . TRBV29-1 CSVTDRAIEKLFF TGCAGCGTTACCGACAGAGCTATTGAAAAACTGTTTTTT
TRBD1 TRBJ2-7 . TRBV7-9 CASSSRIAGGQPEDF TGTGCCAGCAGTTCTCGGATTGCAGGGGGCCAGCCGGAGGACTTC
TRBD1 TRBJ2-7 . TRBV4-3 CASSQEGQGYEQYF TGCGCCAGCAGCCAAGAAGGACAGGGGTACGAGCAGTACTTC
TRBD1 TRBJ1-4 . TRBV29-1 CSVQGAGEKLFF TGCAGCGTACAGGGGGCGGGAGAAAAACTGTTTTTT
. TRBJ2-1 once TRBV7-9 CASSPPGNEQFF TGTGCCAGCAGCCCCCCCGGCAATGAGCAGTTCTTC
. TRBJ2-6 . TRBV18 CASSPRLGTGANVLTF TGTGCCAGCTCACCCAGGTTAGGTACTGGGGCCAACGTCCTGACTTTC
TRBD1 TRBJ2-5 . TRBV5-1 CASSLGPGGSETQYF TGCGCCAGCAGCTTGGGACCAGGGGGCAGTGAGACCCAGTACTTC
TRBD1 TRBJ1-1 . TRBV2 CASSEQQGAISTEAFF TGTGCCAGCAGTGAACAACAGGGGGCAATCTCTACTGAAGCTTTCTTT
. TRBJ1-2 . TRBV9 CASSATLPEGYTF TGTGCCAGCAGCGCAACGCTACCTGAGGGCTACACCTTC
. TRBJ2-5 . TRBV11-2 CASSEYSTAQETQYF TGTGCCAGCAGCGAATATTCAACAGCCCAAGAGACCCAGTACTTC
. TRBJ2-3 . TRBV5-1 CASSFVGVSTDTQYF TGCGCCAGCAGCTTTGTCGGGGTGAGCACAGATACGCAGTATTTT